One and the same sample provided the 16 T cell receptor beta chains below, sequenced in a study of cytomegalovirus exposure and HLA in healthy donors. PCR was performed using 60 Vbeta and 13 Jbeta primers. TCRdb keeps only in-frame clones here, not all; method: immunoSEQ multiplex PCR. The sample has approximately 210,000 clones; roughly 85% are singletons. The sequenced sample was PBMCs. These receptors originate from a male donor in good health and CMV-seronegative.

The chain carries TRBV30 and TRBJ1-1; D call uncertain. CDR3 length: 13 amino acids. The V end was cut by 4 bases, the J end by 7 bases, with 16 bases between. Germline V gene sequence: CDR1 GTSNPN, CDR2 SVGIG (reference sequence). This chain's CDR3 is CAWTLDVTGEAFF. The CDR3 DNA is TGTGCCTGGACACTTGATGTTACGGGTGAAGCTTTCTTT.

The chain's CDR3 is CATRGRTGLGGYTF. In DNA, the CDR3 is TGTGCCACGAGGGGGCGGACAGGGCTCGGTGGCTACACCTTC. The chain recombines TRBV19 with TRBJ1-2, with 8 bases aligning to TRBD1. Germline V lookup: CDR1 LNHDA, CDR2 SQIVND (reference sequence). V was clipped by 10 bases and J by 7 bases; unmatched bases: 14. The CDR3 covers 14 residues. Looking up the rest from reference TRBV19 and TRBJ1-2 gives the full variable domain: DGGITQSPKYLFRKEGQNVTLSCEQNLNHDAMYWYRQDPGQGLRLIYYSQIVNDFQKGDIAEGYSVSREKKESFPLTVTSAQKNPTAFYLCATRGRTGLGGYTFGSGTRLTVV.

The J gene is TRBJ1-5, the V gene TRBV7-9; the D gene is possibly TRBD1 (6 bases). Germline CDR1 SEHNR, CDR2 FQNEAQ (reference sequence). V was clipped by 5 bases and J by 2 bases, with 16 bases between them. The CDR3 totals 16 residues. CDR3 nucleotides: TGTGCCAGCAGCCTTCGGGGGGGCGCGGGCAATCAGCCCCAGCATTTT. Amino acids: CASSLRGGAGNQPQHF.

The rearrangement uses TRBV11-2 and TRBJ2-7; the D is unclear. This CDR3 has 14 residues. Trimming removed 5 bases at V and 5 bases at J, with 16 bases between. Germline CDR1 SGHAT, CDR2 FQNNGV. The DNA of the CDR3 is TGTGCCAGCAGCCCCCAAGGCGCCCTAGACGAGCAGTACTTC. Its translation is CASSPQGALDEQYF.

The chain recombines TRBV5-1 with TRBJ1-5; TRBD1 agrees at 8 bases. CDR1 and CDR2 from the germline V gene are SGHRS and YFSETQ. The CDR3 length is 15 residues. The V and J ends lost 1 base and 5 bases, in that order; junction bases with no gene match: 5. DNA of the CDR3: TGCGCCAGCAGCTTGTCGGGACAGGCTGATCAGCCCCAGCATTTT. This gives the protein CASSLSGQADQPQHF.

This chain uses TRBV13 with TRBJ2-7; D unclear. The CDR3 consists of 15 residues. The germline V gene has CDR1 PRHDT and CDR2 FYEKMQ (reference sequence). Trimming shortened V by 3 bases and J by 0 bases, and 12 bases separated the two germline ends. CDR3 sequence: CASSFGPPGSYEQYF. In DNA form, the CDR3 reads TGTGCCAGCAGCTTTGGTCCCCCGGGCTCCTACGAGCAGTACTTC.

The genes are TRBV5-1 and TRBJ2-1; possible D gene TRBD2, 7 bases. The V end was cut by 7 bases, the J end by 0 bases, with 17 bases between. CDR1 and CDR2 (germline): SGHRS, YFSETQ. The CDR3 has 16 residues. The CDR3 DNA sequence: TGCGCCAGCTTGGGGGGGGGCCCGAGCTCCTACAATGAGCAGTTCTTC. Translated, it gives CASLGGGPSSYNEQFF. The variable domain in full, with the rest retrieved from reference TRBV5-1 and TRBJ2-1, is KAGVTQTPRYLIKTRGQQVTLSCSPISGHRSVSWYQQTPGQGLQFLFEYFSETQRNKGNFPGRFSGRQFSNSRSEMNVSTLELGDSALYLCASLGGGPSSYNEQFFGPGTRLTVL.

V and J are TRBV18 and TRBJ2-1; 10 positions agree with TRBD2. Trimming cost V 4 bases and J 7 bases; bases outside gene matches: 7. Germline loops: CDR1 KGHSH, CDR2 LQKENI. The CDR3 is 15 residues long. The DNA for the CDR3 is TGTGCCAGCTCACTGGGGGGACTAGCGAGGAATGAGCAGTTCTTC. This encodes CASSLGGLARNEQFF.

The rearrangement uses TRBV4-2 and TRBJ2-2, with a tentative D call TRBD1 (5 bases). The CDR3 is made up of 13 amino acids. Germline assignment: CDR1 LGHNA and CDR2 YNFKEQ. Trimming pared 1 base from V and 7 bases from J, leaving 7 bases between. The CDR3 region has the DNA TGTGCCAGCAGCCAAGGACAGCTCGGGGAGCTGTTTTTT. Amino acids: CASSQGQLGELFF.

The chain carries TRBV6-5 and TRBJ1-2, with 7 nucleotides matching TRBD1. Germline V gene lookup returns CDR1 MNHEY and CDR2 SVGAGI. This CDR3 is built from 14 residues. The trim removed 2 bases at V and 0 bases at J, leaving 0 bases unmatched. The CDR3 bases are TGTGCCAGCAGTTACGGGACAGCTAACTATGGCTACACCTTC. Translated: CASSYGTANYGYTF.

V gene TRBV4-3 combines with J gene TRBJ1-6, with TRBD1 as a possible D gene (6 bases). Trimming took off 2 bases at V and 7 bases at J, with 12 bases between the two ends. The CDR3 totals 15 residues. Germline assignment: CDR1 LGHNA and CDR2 YSLEER. The CDR3: CASSQQQGPNSPLHF. CDR3 sequence (DNA): TGCGCCAGCAGCCAACAACAGGGCCCGAATTCACCCCTCCACTTT.

This sequence joins TRBV7-2 and TRBJ1-5; 7 bases are shared with TRBD1. Germline values: CDR1 SGHTA, CDR2 FQGNSA. The CDR3 extends over 13 amino acids. With 1 base clipped from V and 9 bases from J, the junction kept 3 bases outside the gene matches. Written as DNA, the CDR3 is TGTGCCAGCAGCTTAGGGGGACAGCGGCCCCAGCATTTT. Translation gives CASSLGGQRPQHF.

The chain couples TRBV11-1 to TRBJ2-3; tentatively, D is TRBD2 (5 bases). Germline-derived CDR1 and CDR2 are SGHAT and FQDESV (reference sequence). V lost 5 bases to trimming and J lost 6 bases, with 18 bases between them. The CDR3 has 15 residues. CDR3: CASSLLRGKSDTQYF. The CDR3 nucleotides read TGTGCCAGCAGCCTACTCCGGGGAAAATCGGATACGCAGTATTTT. The full variable domain, its missing parts supplied by reference TRBV11-1 and TRBJ2-3, is EAEVAQSPRYKITEKSQAVAFWCDPISGHATLYWYRQILGQGPELLVQFQDESVVDDSQLPKDRFSAERLKGVDSTLKIQPAELGDSAMYLCASSLLRGKSDTQYFGPGTRLTVL.

The V and J genes are TRBV6-6 and TRBJ2-7, with D uncertain. The CDR3 is made up of 14 amino acids. CDR1 and CDR2 (germline): MNHNY, SVGAGI (reference sequence). The ends were cut back, 6 bases at V and 5 bases at J, with 17 bases in the middle. The CDR3 loop is CASRPSGWSDEQYF. Written as DNA, the CDR3 is TGTGCCAGCAGACCCTCCGGATGGAGTGACGAGCAGTACTTC.

The CDR3 DNA sequence: TGTGCCAGCAGCGATGGACTAGCGGGAGACAATGAGCAGTTCTTC. This encodes CASSDGLAGDNEQFF. The chain recombines TRBV6-4 with TRBJ2-1, with 13 bases identical to TRBD2. The CDR3 covers 15 residues. V was clipped by 6 bases and J by 5 bases; unmatched bases: 4. Per the germline V gene, CDR1 is MRHNA and CDR2 is SNTAGT.

This clone was detected only once. The CDR3 is CASSFPGLAGVRRTDTQYF. CDR3 sequence (DNA): TGTGCCAGCAGCTTTCCGGGACTAGCGGGGGTTAGGAGGACAGATACGCAGTATTTT. V is TRBV5-6 and J is TRBJ2-3; 14 bases match TRBD2. CDR1 is SGHDT and CDR2 is YYEEEE in the germline V gene. This CDR3 contains 19 residues. Trimming took 2 bases from V and 3 from J; bases not matched to a gene: 11.